The text below deals with one TCR beta chain. Its antigen is still unknown. TRB rearrangements were amplified by multiplex PCR with BIOMED2 TRB-A/B primers. Using its own MiXCR run on the multiplex PCR reads, TCRdb lists one record per CDR3 protein. The sample yields 15,000 to 20,000 distinct CDR3 sequences, 25% to 35% seen once. The data originate from a study of T and B cells in COVID-19 patients. Overall study context: Recovered patients mostly had mild to moderate COVID-19 managed as outpatients.

From blood, about 240-500 ng of genomic DNA served as TRB template. V lost 1 base and J lost 6; bases outside the gene matches: 2. In germline, CDR1 is SGHTA, CDR2 FQGNSA. This CDR3 contains 14 residues. Study conclusions and caveats: Active COVID-19 showed highly clonal TRB repertoires; recovery showed diversity and richness above healthy donors.

Sequences were obtained from blood. The chain joins TRBV7-2 to TRBJ2-2, with 7 bases lining up with TRBD2. The clonotype comes from a human donor who had recovered from COVID-19. CDR3 sequence (DNA): TGTGCCAGCAGCTTAGGGGGGGGACCCGGGGAGCTGTTTTTT. This encodes CASSLGGGPGELFF.